Shown below are 9 T cell receptor beta chains from a single sample sequenced in a study of OX40 agonist ivuxolimab in advanced cancers. TCRdb's table, derived via immunoSEQ multiplex PCR, lists solely in-frame clones and lacks some. The sample lists approximately 89,000 clones; nearly 90% were seen once. Specimen: CD4+ or CD8+ T cells sorted from blood, collected in a trial of the OX40 agonist ivuxolimab. Source of these receptors: an adult with an advanced solid tumor such as melanoma, head and neck, liver or kidney cancer.

A word on this clone: The conserved final phenylalanine or tryptophan is absent from the CDR3, which likely points to a read error. No DNA is shown, since the ends of the CDR3 on it are uncertain; the CDR3 is the one TCRdb lists. The CDR3 here is CASSYSNV. This chain uses TRBV6-6 with TRBJ2-6. The CDR3 adds up to 8 amino acids, both ends counted. Germline V gene sequence: CDR1 MNHNY, CDR2 SVGAGI (reference sequence).

The V gene is TRBV28, the J gene TRBJ2-4; D remains unclear. Trimming took 3 bases from V and 2 from J, leaving 8 bases between them. Germline loops: CDR1 MDHEN, CDR2 SYDVKM. CDR3 length: 14 residues. The CDR3 reads CASSFPGSKNIQYF. For the CDR3, the DNA is TGTGCCAGCAGTTTCCCGGGCTCCAAAAACATTCAGTACTTC. Together with reference TRBV28 and TRBJ2-4, the CDR3 gives the full variable domain: DVKVTQSSRYLVKRTGEKVFLECVQDMDHENMFWYRQDPGLGLRLIYFSYDVKMKEKGDIPEGYSVSREKKERFSLILESASTNQTSMYLCASSFPGSKNIQYFGAGTRLSVL.

The genes are TRBV27 and TRBJ1-6, with D unresolved. Trimming left V 9 bases short and J 6 bases short, with 21 bases between. Germline CDR1 and CDR2: MNHEY and SMNVEV (reference sequence). The CDR3 runs 16 residues. The CDR3 bases are TGTGCCAGTCTCAAACTGGAGGATTTCGGTAATTCACCCCTCCACTTT. This translates into CASLKLEDFGNSPLHF.

The CDR3 region has the DNA TGTGCCAGCAGCTCCATTTGGGGAGGTGGGGGCGGATTTCAAGAGACCCAGTACTTC. Translating it yields CASSSIWGGGGGFQETQYF. This chain links TRBV5-4 with TRBJ2-5; D might be TRBD1 or TRBD2, each matching 6 bases. CDR3 length: 19 amino acids. The V end was cut by 3 bases, the J end by 2 bases, with 26 bases between. Germline assignment: CDR1 SGHNT and CDR2 YYREEE (reference sequence).

This chain connects TRBV19 to TRBJ2-3, with D possibly TRBD1 on 6 matching bases. CDR3 length equals 13 residues. Germline V gene data show CDR1 as LNHDA and CDR2 as SQIVND (reference sequence). Trimming shortened V by 5 bases and J by 2 bases, and 8 bases separated the two germline ends. CDR3 protein: CASSWTVTDTQYF. The CDR3 region has the DNA TGTGCCAGTAGTTGGACAGTCACAGATACGCAGTATTTT.

The chain has TRBV7-2 and TRBJ1-4; no clear D gene. The CDR3 has 14 amino acids. The V and J ends lost 5 bases and 8 bases respectively, with 15 bases between them. Germline CDR1 is SGHTA and CDR2 is FQGNSA. CDR3 region: CASSVTSSVEKLFF. CDR3 coding DNA: TGTGCCAGCAGCGTCACCTCGTCGGTGGAAAAACTGTTTTTT.

This chain uses TRBV10-3 with TRBJ2-5; D uncertain. Trimming took off 0 bases at V and 11 bases at J, with 7 bases between the two ends. The CDR3 covers 11 residues. In germline, CDR1 is ENHRY, CDR2 SYGVKD. The CDR3 DNA sequence: TGTGCCATCAGTGAGTCGGGTGAGCAGTACTTC. As protein: CAISESGEQYF.

The DNA of the CDR3 is TGTGCCAGCAGTTTATATTCTGGAAACACCATATATTTT. Its protein is CASSLYSGNTIYF. This chain connects TRBV27 to TRBJ1-3, with D unclear. With 1 base removed from V and 1 base from J, the gap between germline ends came to 2 bases. Per the germline V gene, CDR1 is MNHEY and CDR2 is SMNVEV (reference sequence). The CDR3 sequence is 13 residues long.

This clone was counted a single time. The genes are TRBV6-4 and TRBJ1-2, with 8 bases matching TRBD1. With V trimmed by 4 bases and J by 6 bases, 10 bases remained unmatched. The CDR3 is 15 residues long. Germline-derived CDR1 and CDR2 are MRHNA and SNTAGT. The CDR3 region is CASSATPQGAHGYTF. The CDR3, as DNA: TGTGCCAGCAGTGCCACACCTCAGGGGGCGCATGGCTACACCTTC.